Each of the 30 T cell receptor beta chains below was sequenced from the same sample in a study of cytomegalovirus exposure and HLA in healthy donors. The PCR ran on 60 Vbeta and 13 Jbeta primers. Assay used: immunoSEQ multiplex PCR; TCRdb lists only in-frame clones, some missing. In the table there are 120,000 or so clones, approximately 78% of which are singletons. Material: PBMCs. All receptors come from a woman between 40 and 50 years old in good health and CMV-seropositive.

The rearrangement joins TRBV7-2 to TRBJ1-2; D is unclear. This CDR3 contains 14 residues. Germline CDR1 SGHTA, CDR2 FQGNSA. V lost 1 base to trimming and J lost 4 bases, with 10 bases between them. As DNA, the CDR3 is TGTGCCAGCAGCTTAGGTTGGGGAGGCTATGGCTACACCTTC. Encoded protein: CASSLGWGGYGYTF.

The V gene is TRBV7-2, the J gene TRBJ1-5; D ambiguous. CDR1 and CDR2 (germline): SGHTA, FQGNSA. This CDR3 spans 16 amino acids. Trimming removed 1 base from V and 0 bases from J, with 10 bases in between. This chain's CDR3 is CASSLDITNSNQPQHF. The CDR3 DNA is TGTGCCAGCAGCTTAGACATAACCAATAGCAATCAGCCCCAGCATTTT. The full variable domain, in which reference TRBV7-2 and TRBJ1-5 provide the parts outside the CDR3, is GAGVSQSPSNKVTEKGKDVELRCDPISGHTALYWYRQSLGQGLEFLIYFQGNSAPDKSGLPSDRFSAERTGGSVSTLTIQRTQQEDSAVYLCASSLDITNSNQPQHFGDGTRLSIL.

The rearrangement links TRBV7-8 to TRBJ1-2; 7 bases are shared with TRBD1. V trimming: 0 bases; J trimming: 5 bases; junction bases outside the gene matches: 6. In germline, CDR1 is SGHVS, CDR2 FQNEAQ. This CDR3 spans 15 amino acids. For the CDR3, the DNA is TGTGCCAGCAGCTTAGCCTCCGGGACAGCTTATGGCTACACCTTC. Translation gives CASSLASGTAYGYTF.

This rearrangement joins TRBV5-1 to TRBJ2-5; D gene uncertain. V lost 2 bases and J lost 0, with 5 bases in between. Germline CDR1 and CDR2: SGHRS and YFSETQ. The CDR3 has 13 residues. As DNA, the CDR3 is TGCGCCAGCAGCTTTACTAACCAAGAGACCCAGTACTTC. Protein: CASSFTNQETQYF. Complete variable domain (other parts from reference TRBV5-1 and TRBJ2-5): KAGVTQTPRYLIKTRGQQVTLSCSPISGHRSVSWYQQTPGQGLQFLFEYFSETQRNKGNFPGRFSGRQFSNSRSEMNVSTLELGDSALYLCASSFTNQETQYFGPGTRLLVL.

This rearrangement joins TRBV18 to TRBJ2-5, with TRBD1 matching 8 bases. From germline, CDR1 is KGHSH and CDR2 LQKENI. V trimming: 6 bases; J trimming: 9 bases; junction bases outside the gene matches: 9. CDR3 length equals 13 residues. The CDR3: CASSGQGIVPQYF. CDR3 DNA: TGTGCCAGCTCCGGACAGGGTATAGTGCCCCAGTACTTC.

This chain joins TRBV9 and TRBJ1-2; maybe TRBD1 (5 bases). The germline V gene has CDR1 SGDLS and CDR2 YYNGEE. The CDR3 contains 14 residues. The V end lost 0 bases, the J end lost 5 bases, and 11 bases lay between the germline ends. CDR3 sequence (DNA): TGTGCCAGCAGCGTAGGACGGGGGGTTTATGGCTACACCTTC. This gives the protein CASSVGRGVYGYTF.

The CDR3 here is CASSGQDGYTF. CDR3 nucleotide sequence: TGTGCCAGCAGCGGTCAGGATGGCTACACCTTC. This chain links TRBV7-2 with TRBJ1-2, with D hard to call. Germline V gene sequence: CDR1 SGHTA, CDR2 FQGNSA. V gave up 5 bases and J gave up 6 bases, with 7 bases separating them. CDR3 size: 11 residues.

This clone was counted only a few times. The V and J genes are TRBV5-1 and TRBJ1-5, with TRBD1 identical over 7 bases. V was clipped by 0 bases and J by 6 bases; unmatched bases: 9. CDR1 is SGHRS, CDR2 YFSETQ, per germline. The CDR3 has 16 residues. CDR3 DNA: TGCGCCAGCAGCTTGGGGGACCGACAGGGAGGTCAGCCCCAGCATTTT. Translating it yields CASSLGDRQGGQPQHF.

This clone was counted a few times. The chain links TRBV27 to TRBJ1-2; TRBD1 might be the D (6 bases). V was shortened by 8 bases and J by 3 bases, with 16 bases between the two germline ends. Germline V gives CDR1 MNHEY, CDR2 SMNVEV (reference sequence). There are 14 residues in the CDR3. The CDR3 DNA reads TGTGCCAGCGGCACCTTACAGGGCTACTATGGCTACACCTTC. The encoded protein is CASGTLQGYYGYTF.

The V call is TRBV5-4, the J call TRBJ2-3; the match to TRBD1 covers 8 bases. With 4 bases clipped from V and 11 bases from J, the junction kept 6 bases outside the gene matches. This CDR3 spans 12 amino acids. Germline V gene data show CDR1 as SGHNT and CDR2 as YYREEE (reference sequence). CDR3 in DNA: TGTGCCAGCAGCACGGACAGGGAATGGCAGTATTTT. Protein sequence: CASSTDREWQYF. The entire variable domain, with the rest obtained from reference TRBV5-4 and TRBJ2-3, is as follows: ETGVTQSPTHLIKTRGQQVTLRCSSQSGHNTVSWYQQALGQGPQFIFQYYREEENGRGNFPPRFSGLQFPNYSSELNVNALELDDSALYLCASSTDREWQYFGPGTRLTVL.

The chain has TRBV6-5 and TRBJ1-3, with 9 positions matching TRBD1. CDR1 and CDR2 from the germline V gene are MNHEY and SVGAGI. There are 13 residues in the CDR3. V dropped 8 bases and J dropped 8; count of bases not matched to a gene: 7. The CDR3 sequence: CASRGTGRYTIYF. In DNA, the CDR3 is TGTGCCAGCCGAGGGACAGGGAGATACACCATATATTTT.

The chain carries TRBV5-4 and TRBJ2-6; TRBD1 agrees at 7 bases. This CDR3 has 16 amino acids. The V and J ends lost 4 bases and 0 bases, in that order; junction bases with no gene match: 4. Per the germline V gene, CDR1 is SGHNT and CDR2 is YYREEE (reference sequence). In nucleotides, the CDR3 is TGTGCCAGCAGCGACAGGGCCGACTCTGGGGCCAACGTCCTGACTTTC. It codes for CASSDRADSGANVLTF.

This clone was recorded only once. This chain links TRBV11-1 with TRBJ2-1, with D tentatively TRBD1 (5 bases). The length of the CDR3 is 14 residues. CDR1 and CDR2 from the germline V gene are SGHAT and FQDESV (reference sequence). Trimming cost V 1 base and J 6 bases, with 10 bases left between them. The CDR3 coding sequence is TGTGCCAGCAGCTTAGTACCCCAGGGCAATGAGCAGTTCTTC. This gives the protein CASSLVPQGNEQFF.

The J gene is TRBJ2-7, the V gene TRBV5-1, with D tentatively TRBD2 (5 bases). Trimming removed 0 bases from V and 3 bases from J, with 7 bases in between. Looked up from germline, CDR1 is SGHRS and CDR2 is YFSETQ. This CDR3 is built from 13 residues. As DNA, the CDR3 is TGCGCCAGCAGCTTGGGGGAGCGCTACGAGCAGTACTTC. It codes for CASSLGERYEQYF.

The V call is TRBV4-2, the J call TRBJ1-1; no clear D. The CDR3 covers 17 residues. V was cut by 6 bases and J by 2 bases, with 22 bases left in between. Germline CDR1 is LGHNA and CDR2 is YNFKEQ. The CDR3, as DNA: TGTGCCAGCAGACGCACCCAGACTACCTTCCTTAACACTGAAGCTTTCTTT. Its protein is CASRRTQTTFLNTEAFF.

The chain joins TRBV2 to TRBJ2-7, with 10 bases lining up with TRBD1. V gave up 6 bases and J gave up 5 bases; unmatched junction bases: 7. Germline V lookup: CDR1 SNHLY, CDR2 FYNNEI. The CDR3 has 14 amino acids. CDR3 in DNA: TGTGCCAGCAGGGGGACAGGGGTGGTCCACGAGCAGTACTTC. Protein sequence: CASRGTGVVHEQYF.

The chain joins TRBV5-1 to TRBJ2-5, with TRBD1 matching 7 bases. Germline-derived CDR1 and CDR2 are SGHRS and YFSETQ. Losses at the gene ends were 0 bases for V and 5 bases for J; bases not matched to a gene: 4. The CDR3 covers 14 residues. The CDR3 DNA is TGCGCCAGCAGCTTGGGGACAGGCTTGGAGACCCAGTACTTC. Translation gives CASSLGTGLETQYF.

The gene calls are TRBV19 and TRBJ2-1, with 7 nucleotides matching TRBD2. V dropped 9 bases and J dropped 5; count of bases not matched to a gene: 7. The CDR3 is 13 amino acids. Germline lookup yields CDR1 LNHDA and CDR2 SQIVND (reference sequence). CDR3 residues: CASQTSPHNEQFF. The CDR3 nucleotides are TGTGCCAGCCAGACTAGCCCTCACAATGAGCAGTTCTTC. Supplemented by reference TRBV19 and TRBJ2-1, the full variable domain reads DGGITQSPKYLFRKEGQNVTLSCEQNLNHDAMYWYRQDPGQGLRLIYYSQIVNDFQKGDIAEGYSVSREKKESFPLTVTSAQKNPTAFYLCASQTSPHNEQFFGPGTRLTVL.

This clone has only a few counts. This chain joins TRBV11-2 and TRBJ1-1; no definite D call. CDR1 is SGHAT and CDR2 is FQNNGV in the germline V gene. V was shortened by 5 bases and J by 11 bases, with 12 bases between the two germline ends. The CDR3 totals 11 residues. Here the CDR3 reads CASSELGGAFF. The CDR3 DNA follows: TGTGCCAGCAGCGAATTAGGAGGCGCTTTCTTT. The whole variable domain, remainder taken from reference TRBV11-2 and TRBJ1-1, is EAGVAQSPRYKIIEKRQSVAFWCNPISGHATLYWYQQILGQGPKLLIQFQNNGVVDDSQLPKDRFSAERLKGVDSTLKIQPAKLEDSAVYLCASSELGGAFFGQGTRLTVV.

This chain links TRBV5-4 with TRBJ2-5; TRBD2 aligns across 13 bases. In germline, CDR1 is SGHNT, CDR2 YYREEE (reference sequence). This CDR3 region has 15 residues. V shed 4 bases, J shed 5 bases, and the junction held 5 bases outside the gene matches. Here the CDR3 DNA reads TGTGCCAGCAGCCCTGGGACTAGCGGGGTTGAGACCCAGTACTTC. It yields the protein CASSPGTSGVETQYF. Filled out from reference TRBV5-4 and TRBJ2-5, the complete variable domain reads ETGVTQSPTHLIKTRGQQVTLRCSSQSGHNTVSWYQQALGQGPQFIFQYYREEENGRGNFPPRFSGLQFPNYSSELNVNALELDDSALYLCASSPGTSGVETQYFGPGTRLLVL.

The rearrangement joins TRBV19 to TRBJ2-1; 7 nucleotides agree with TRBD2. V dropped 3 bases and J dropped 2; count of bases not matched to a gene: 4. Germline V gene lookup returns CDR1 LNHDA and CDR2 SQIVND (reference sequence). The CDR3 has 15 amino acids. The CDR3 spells CASSMSRGAYNEQFF. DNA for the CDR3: TGTGCCAGTAGTATGTCCCGGGGGGCCTACAATGAGCAGTTCTTC. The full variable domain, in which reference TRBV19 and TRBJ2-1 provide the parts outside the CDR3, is DGGITQSPKYLFRKEGQNVTLSCEQNLNHDAMYWYRQDPGQGLRLIYYSQIVNDFQKGDIAEGYSVSREKKESFPLTVTSAQKNPTAFYLCASSMSRGAYNEQFFGPGTRLTVL.

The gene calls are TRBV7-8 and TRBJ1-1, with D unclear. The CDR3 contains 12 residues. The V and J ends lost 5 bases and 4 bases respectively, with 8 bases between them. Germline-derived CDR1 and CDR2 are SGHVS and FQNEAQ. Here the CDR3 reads CASSARVTEAFF. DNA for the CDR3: TGTGCCAGCAGCGCCCGCGTCACTGAAGCTTTCTTT. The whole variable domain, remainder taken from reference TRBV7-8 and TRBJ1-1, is GAGVSQSPRYKVAKRGQDVALRCDPISGHVSLFWYQQALGQGPEFLTYFQNEAQLDKSGLPSDRFFAERPEGSVSTLKIQRTQQEDSAVYLCASSARVTEAFFGQGTRLTVV.

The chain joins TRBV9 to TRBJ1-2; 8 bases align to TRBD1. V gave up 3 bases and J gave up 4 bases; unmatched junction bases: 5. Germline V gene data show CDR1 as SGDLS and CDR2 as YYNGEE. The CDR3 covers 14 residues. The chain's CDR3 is CASSGTGTFYGYTF. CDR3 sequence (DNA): TGTGCCAGCAGCGGGACAGGGACCTTCTATGGCTACACCTTC.

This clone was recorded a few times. The CDR3 protein is CASSVDSTQGYTF. DNA of the CDR3: TGTGCCAGCAGTGTTGACAGCACGCAGGGCTACACCTTC. V and J are TRBV2 and TRBJ1-2; a possible D gene is TRBD1 (5 bases). The CDR3 covers 13 residues. Germline-derived CDR1 and CDR2 are SNHLY and FYNNEI. Trimming shortened V by 4 bases and J by 8 bases, and 14 bases separated the two germline ends. The whole variable domain, filled in from reference TRBV2 and TRBJ1-2, reads EPEVTQTPSHQVTQMGQEVILRCVPISNHLYFYWYRQILGQKVEFLVSFYNNEISEKSEIFDDQFSVERPDGSNFTLKIRSTKLEDSAMYFCASSVDSTQGYTFGSGTRLTVV.

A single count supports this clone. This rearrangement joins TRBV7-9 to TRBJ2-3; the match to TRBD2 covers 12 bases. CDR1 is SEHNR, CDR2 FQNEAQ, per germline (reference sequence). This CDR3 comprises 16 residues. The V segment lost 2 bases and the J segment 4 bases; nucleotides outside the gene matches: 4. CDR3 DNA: TGTGCCAGCAGCTTACTAGCGGGGGGGCCGTCAGATACGCAGTATTTT. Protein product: CASSLLAGGPSDTQYF.

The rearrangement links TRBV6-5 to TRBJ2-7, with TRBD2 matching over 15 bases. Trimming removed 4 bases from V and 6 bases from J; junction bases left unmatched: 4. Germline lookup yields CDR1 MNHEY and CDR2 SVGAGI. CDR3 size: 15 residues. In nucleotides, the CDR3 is TGTGCCAGCAGTTTTCCGGGACTAGCGGGGGGCGAGCAGTACTTC. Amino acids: CASSFPGLAGGEQYF.

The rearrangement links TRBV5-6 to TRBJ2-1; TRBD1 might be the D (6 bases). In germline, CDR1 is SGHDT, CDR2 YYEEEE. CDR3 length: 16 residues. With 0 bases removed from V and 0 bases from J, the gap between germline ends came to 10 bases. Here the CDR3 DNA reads TGTGCCAGCAGCTTGGGGGGGACACTCTCCTACAATGAGCAGTTCTTC. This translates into CASSLGGTLSYNEQFF.

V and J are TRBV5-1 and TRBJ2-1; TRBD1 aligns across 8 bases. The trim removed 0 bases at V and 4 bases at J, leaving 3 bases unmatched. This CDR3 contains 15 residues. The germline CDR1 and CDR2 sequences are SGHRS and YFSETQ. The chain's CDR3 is CASSLEDRAYNEQFF. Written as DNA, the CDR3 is TGCGCCAGCAGCTTGGAGGACAGGGCTTACAATGAGCAGTTCTTC.

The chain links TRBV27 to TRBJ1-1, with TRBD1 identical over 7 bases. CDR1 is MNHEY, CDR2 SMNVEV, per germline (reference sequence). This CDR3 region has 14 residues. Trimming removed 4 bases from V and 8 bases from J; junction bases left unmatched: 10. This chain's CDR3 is CASSSPDRFWEAFF. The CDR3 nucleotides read TGTGCCAGCAGTTCCCCGGACAGGTTTTGGGAAGCTTTCTTT.

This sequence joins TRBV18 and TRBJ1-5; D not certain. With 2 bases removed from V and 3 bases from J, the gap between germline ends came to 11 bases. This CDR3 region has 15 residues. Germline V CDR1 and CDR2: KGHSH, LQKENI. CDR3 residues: CASSPERSSNQPQHF. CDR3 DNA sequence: TGTGCCAGCTCACCAGAGAGGTCTTCCAATCAGCCCCAGCATTTT.